This T cell receptor (beta chain) was recorded in a study of blood T cell repertoires in COVID-19. CDR1 and CDR2 from the germline V gene are DFQATT and SNEGSKA (reference sequence). The CDR3 extends over 11 amino acids. V was shortened by 6 bases and J by 1 base, with 7 bases between the two germline ends. Generated by immunoSEQ multiplex PCR, the TCRdb table keeps only in-frame clones and is missing some. The table has some 51,000 clones, roughly nine tenths seen once. The gene calls are TRBV20-1 and TRBJ2-7, with D possibly TRBD1 on 5 matching bases. The sequence was obtained from a man in his forties with acute or convalescent COVID-19. Sample: peripheral blood. The CDR3 loop is CSAAGSYEQYF. The CDR3 nucleotides are TGCAGTGCCGCAGGGTCCTACGAGCAGTACTTC.